The rows below give T cell receptor beta chains drawn from one sample of a study of human T cells and chemical hapten exposure. TCRdb recomputed calls from the RACE reads with MiXCR, one row per CDR3 protein. The sample carries around 120,000 distinct CDR3 sequences, 12% recorded once. Sequencing used whole blood, obtained in connection with sensitization to the hapten diphenylcyclopropenone (DPC). Receptors were obtained from a woman aged 45-59 years with alopecia areata. Some clones in this sample may be carry-over from other donors' samples. Both conserved end residues are part of each CDR3. The D gene is left open where the match is weak. Not every row has a clone size; where given, it reads once, few, many or a size class.

>.|TRBJ1-1|.|TRBV18
CASSPRVFRDTEAFF
TGTGCCAGCTCACCCAGAGTATTCCGGGACACTGAAGCTTTCTTT
>few|TRBJ1-1|TRBD1|TRBV7-8
CASSAPTGGTEAFF
TGTGCCAGCAGCGCCCCGACAGGGGGCACTGAAGCTTTCTTT
>.|TRBJ2-5|.|TRBV7-8
CASSLGVGLETQYF
TGTGCCAGCAGCTTAGGGGTGGGTCTGGAGACCCAGTACTTC
>many|TRBJ1-1|.|TRBV29-1
CSVTPEGTEAFF
TGCAGCGTCACCCCAGAGGGCACTGAAGCTTTCTTT
>.|TRBJ2-3|TRBD1|TRBV11-2
CASSSGTGQYF
TGTGCCAGCAGTTCCGGGACAGGGCAGTATTTT
>many|TRBJ1-5|.|TRBV7-2
CASSLSGPGTPQHF
TGTGCCAGCAGCTTATCAGGGCCGGGGACGCCCCAGCATTTT
>few|TRBJ2-7|.|TRBV11-2
CASSLGSGPGEQYF
TGTGCCAGCAGCTTAGGTTCAGGCCCCGGCGAGCAGTACTTC
>.|TRBJ2-3|TRBD1|TRBV11-2
CASTGQGTDTQYF
TGTGCCAGCACGGGACAGGGGACAGATACGCAGTATTTT
>many|TRBJ2-5|.|TRBV29-1
CSVRANTQETQYF
TGCAGCGTCAGAGCGAACACCCAAGAGACCCAGTACTTC
>.|TRBJ1-6|.|TRBV20-1
CSARPGNSPLHF
TGCAGTGCTAGACCGGGAAATTCACCCCTCCACTTT
>few|TRBJ1-6|.|TRBV6-6
CASSYTRGYNSPLHF
TGTGCCAGCAGTTATACGCGGGGATATAATTCACCCCTCCACTTT
>.|TRBJ2-3|.|TRBV29-1
CSADGTDTQYF
TGCAGCGCCGACGGGACAGATACGCAGTATTTT
>.|TRBJ2-1|.|TRBV3-1
CASLRDGGRYNEQFF
TGTGCCAGCTTAAGGGACGGAGGAAGATACAATGAGCAGTTCTTC
>few|TRBJ2-5|TRBD1|TRBV29-1
CSGGQGRETQYF
TGCAGCGGCGGACAGGGAAGGGAGACCCAGTACTTC
>many|TRBJ2-1|TRBD2|TRBV9
CASSVDWRGGAEQFF
TGTGCCAGCAGCGTAGACTGGCGGGGGGGCGCTGAGCAGTTCTTC
>.|TRBJ1-5|.|TRBV18
CASSSGLSNQPQHF
TGTGCCAGCTCATCGGGACTGAGCAATCAGCCCCAGCATTTT
>many|TRBJ2-2|.|TRBV6-5
CASSYDGSSVGELFF
TGTGCCAGCAGTTACGACGGTTCGTCCGTCGGGGAGCTGTTTTTT
>.|TRBJ1-1|.|TRBV7-6
CASSPSGAVDTEAFF
TGTGCCAGCAGCCCGTCCGGGGCCGTAGACACTGAAGCTTTCTTT
>once|TRBJ2-1|.|TRBV5-5
CASSLALSGRQQFF
TGTGCCAGCAGCTTGGCCCTTAGCGGACGACAGCAGTTCTTC
>.|TRBJ1-5|.|TRBV28
CASSLWGSQPQHF
TGTGCCAGCAGTTTATGGGGTAGCCAGCCCCAGCATTTT
>few|TRBJ2-3|.|TRBV21-1
CASSKEEARKNTDTQYF
TGTGCCAGCAGCAAAGAGGAGGCCAGGAAGAATACAGATACGCAGTATTTT
>many|TRBJ1-2|TRBD1|TRBV5-1
CASSGGDRGSDYGYTF
TGCGCCAGCAGCGGAGGAGACAGGGGCTCCGACTATGGCTACACCTTC
>.|TRBJ2-5|TRBD1|TRBV11-2
CASSLVTGRSRYF
TGTGCCAGCAGCTTAGTGACAGGGCGGTCTCGGTACTTC
>many|TRBJ1-1|.|TRBV6-1
CASSERWGPGTEAFF
TGTGCCAGCAGTGAAAGGTGGGGGCCGGGCACTGAAGCTTTCTTT
>many|TRBJ1-2|.|TRBV4-1
CASSPEGDSWSNYGYTF
TGCGCCAGCAGCCCTGAGGGCGACAGTTGGTCCAACTATGGCTACACCTTC